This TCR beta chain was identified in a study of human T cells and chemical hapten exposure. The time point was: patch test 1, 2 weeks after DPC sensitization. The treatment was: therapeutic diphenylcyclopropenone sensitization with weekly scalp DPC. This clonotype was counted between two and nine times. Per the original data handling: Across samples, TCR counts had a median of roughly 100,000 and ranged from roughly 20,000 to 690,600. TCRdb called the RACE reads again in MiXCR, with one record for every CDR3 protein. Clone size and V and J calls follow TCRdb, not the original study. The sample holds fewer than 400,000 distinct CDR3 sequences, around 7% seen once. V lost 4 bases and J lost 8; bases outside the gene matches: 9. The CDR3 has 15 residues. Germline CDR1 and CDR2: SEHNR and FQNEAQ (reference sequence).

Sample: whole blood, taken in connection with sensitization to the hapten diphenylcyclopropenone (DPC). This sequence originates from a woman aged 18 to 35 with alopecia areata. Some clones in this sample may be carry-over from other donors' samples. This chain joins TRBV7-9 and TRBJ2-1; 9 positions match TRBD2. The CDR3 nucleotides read TGTGCCAGCAGCTCCTTAGCGGGGGCAATGCATGAGCAGTTCTTC. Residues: CASSSLAGAMHEQFF. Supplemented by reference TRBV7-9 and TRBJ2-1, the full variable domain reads DTGVSQNPRHKITKRGQNVTFRCDPISEHNRLYWYRQTLGQGPEFLTYFQNEAQLEKSRLLSDRFSAERPKGSFSTLEIQRTEQGDSAMYLCASSSLAGAMHEQFFGPGTRLTVL.